The 19 T cell receptor beta chains below all came from one sample that was sequenced in a study of OX40 agonist ivuxolimab in advanced cancers. Method: immunoSEQ multiplex PCR; TCRdb's copy keeps in-frame clones and lacks some. This table holds approximately 92,000 clones, roughly 95% found once. Sequencing used CD4+ or CD8+ T cells sorted from blood, obtained in a trial of the OX40 agonist ivuxolimab. The origin of the receptors is an adult with an advanced solid tumor such as melanoma, head and neck, liver or kidney cancer.

The rearrangement links TRBV28 to TRBJ2-7, with 10 bases that match TRBD2. The CDR3 spans 15 residues. With 10 bases clipped from V and 1 base from J, the junction kept 10 bases outside the gene matches. Looked up from germline, CDR1 is MDHEN and CDR2 is SYDVKM. CDR3 sequence (DNA): TGTGCCACCGAGAGGGTAGCGGGGGGTTCCTACGAGCAGTACTTC. Translating it yields CATERVAGGSYEQYF. Full variable domain (rest looked up from reference TRBV28 and TRBJ2-7): DVKVTQSSRYLVKRTGEKVFLECVQDMDHENMFWYRQDPGLGLRLIYFSYDVKMKEKGDIPEGYSVSREKKERFSLILESASTNQTSMYLCATERVAGGSYEQYFGPGTRLTVT.

The chain combines TRBV30 with TRBJ1-1; possible D gene TRBD1, 5 bases. The germline V gene has CDR1 GTSNPN and CDR2 SVGIG (reference sequence). The CDR3 runs to 15 residues. V lost 4 bases, J lost 3 bases, and 18 bases lay in between. The DNA for the CDR3 is TGTGCCTGGATCACCCGGGGCAGGGTTCACACTGAAGCTTTCTTT. Translation gives CAWITRGRVHTEAFF.

The chain combines TRBV11-2 with TRBJ2-7; no firm D call. The germline V and J ends were trimmed by 1 base and 2 bases, with 15 bases remaining between them. The CDR3 is 16 residues long. Germline assignment: CDR1 SGHAT and CDR2 FQNNGV. The CDR3 here is CASSLAVRRSAYEQYF. The CDR3 DNA reads TGTGCCAGCAGCTTAGCCGTCCGGCGGTCCGCCTACGAGCAGTACTTC.

About this clone: An end of the junction does not agree with germline; a read error may underlie this. J is TRBJ1-2 and V is TRBV7-2; 10 bases are a match to TRBD1. This CDR3 spans 16 amino acids. Per germline, CDR1 SGHTA and CDR2 FQGNSA. This CDR3 is CAGSSQPRGTGEGYTF. The CDR3 nucleotides are TGTGCCGGCAGCTCCCAACCCAGGGGGACAGGGGAAGGCTACACCTTC.

This chain joins TRBV7-2 and TRBJ1-2, with D possibly being TRBD1 (6 bases). V lost 5 bases and J 4 bases, leaving 14 bases between the germline ends. This CDR3 comprises 14 residues. The germline V gene has CDR1 SGHTA and CDR2 FQGNSA. The CDR3 spells CASSPPRQVYGYTF. The CDR3 DNA sequence: TGTGCCAGCAGCCCCCCGCGACAGGTCTATGGCTACACCTTC.

The genes are TRBV9 and TRBJ2-1, with D unresolved. Trimming removed 0 bases at V and 10 bases at J, with 5 bases between. From germline, CDR1 is SGDLS and CDR2 YYNGEE. CDR3 length: 11 residues. CDR3 amino acids: CASSVGWEQFF. CDR3 coding DNA: TGTGCCAGCAGCGTAGGATGGGAGCAGTTCTTC.

V and J are TRBV6-5 and TRBJ2-2; the D is unclear. Per germline, CDR1 MNHEY and CDR2 SVGAGI. This CDR3 comprises 14 residues. Trimming removed 1 base at V and 6 bases at J, with 9 bases between. DNA for the CDR3: TGTGCCAGCAGTTACTATCCCTCCGCCGGGGAGCTGTTTTTT. It encodes CASSYYPSAGELFF.

This clone was counted once. The chain combines TRBV13 with TRBJ1-1, with a tentative D call TRBD1 (5 bases). Trimming removed 5 bases from V and 2 bases from J, with 15 bases in between. The CDR3 loop spans 15 amino acids. Germline V CDR1 and CDR2: PRHDT, FYEKMQ (reference sequence). This CDR3 is CASSQKGVLNTEAFF. The CDR3 nucleotides are TGTGCCAGCAGCCAAAAAGGGGTACTCAACACTGAAGCTTTCTTT.

This clone has just one count. The rearrangement uses TRBV28 and TRBJ2-2; D could derive from TRBD1 or TRBD2 (5 bases each). Germline V gene data show CDR1 as MDHEN and CDR2 as SYDVKM. The CDR3 consists of 14 residues. The V and J ends lost 4 bases and 4 bases respectively, with 10 bases between them. CDR3 residues: CASSSGTATGELFF. CDR3 DNA: TGTGCCAGCAGTTCAGGGACGGCCACCGGGGAGCTGTTTTTT.

The chain is built from TRBV13 and TRBJ2-3, with a weak D call TRBD2 (6 bases). V was trimmed by 5 bases and J by 1 base, leaving 13 bases between them. The CDR3 loop spans 15 amino acids. Germline lookup yields CDR1 PRHDT and CDR2 FYEKMQ (reference sequence). CDR3 in DNA: TGTGCCAGCAGCCCACGTTGGGGGGGCACAGATACGCAGTATTTT. Translated: CASSPRWGGTDTQYF.

The chain joins TRBV5-4 to TRBJ2-7; the D gene is possibly TRBD1 (6 bases). The CDR3 consists of 16 residues. Germline V gene lookup returns CDR1 SGHNT and CDR2 YYREEE (reference sequence). V gave up 0 bases and J gave up 5 bases, with 18 bases separating them. The CDR3 is CASSLARTGLAHEQYF. The CDR3 nucleotides read TGTGCCAGCAGCTTGGCCCGAACAGGGCTGGCCCACGAGCAGTACTTC.

This clone was counted a single time. The chain uses TRBV4-3 and TRBJ2-1, with 8 bases fitting TRBD2. CDR1 and CDR2 (germline): LGHNA, YSLEER. The CDR3 is made up of 14 amino acids. Germline trimming cut 10 bases from V and 7 bases from J; bases unmatched to any gene: 12. The CDR3 protein is CATSRGTSTNEQFF. CDR3 DNA: TGCGCCACGAGCCGAGGGACTAGTACAAATGAGCAGTTCTTC.

This clone was observed a single time. The CDR3 protein is CASSLGGRWTEAFF. CDR3 in DNA: TGTGCCAGCAGTTTAGGGGGTAGGTGGACTGAAGCTTTCTTT. V and J are TRBV28 and TRBJ1-1; tentative D call: TRBD1 (5 bases). Deletions cut 2 bases from V and 5 bases from J, with 12 bases between. Germline values: CDR1 MDHEN, CDR2 SYDVKM. The CDR3 runs to 14 residues.

The chain recombines TRBV14 with TRBJ2-4, with D perhaps assigned TRBD1 or TRBD2 (6 bases each). Per germline, CDR1 SGHDN and CDR2 FVKESK. Between the trimmed V and J ends, which lost 4 bases and 8 bases, there was a span of 12 bases. The CDR3 is 13 residues long. The CDR3 here is CASSPGRGHIQYF. In DNA, the CDR3 is TGTGCCAGCAGCCCTGGCCGGGGGCACATTCAGTACTTC.

The rearrangement uses TRBV7-9 and TRBJ2-3, with D tentatively TRBD1 or TRBD2 (6 bases each). V was clipped by 5 bases and J by 4 bases, with 16 bases between them. Germline-derived CDR1 and CDR2 are SEHNR and FQNEAQ (reference sequence). The CDR3 runs to 15 residues. In nucleotides, the CDR3 is TGTGCCAGCAGCCCAAGGAGGGGGATCGCAGATACGCAGTATTTT. Protein sequence: CASSPRRGIADTQYF.

The chain has TRBV9 and TRBJ1-2; D not certain. V was trimmed by 7 bases and J by 0 bases, leaving 13 bases between them. Germline CDR1 SGDLS, CDR2 YYNGEE. This CDR3 is 14 amino acids long. CDR3 DNA sequence: TGTGCCAGCGGGCGGGGAGGACCTAACTATGGCTACACCTTC. This translates into CASGRGGPNYGYTF.

In its sample, this clone was seen once. This sequence joins TRBV2 and TRBJ1-4; 9 nucleotides align to TRBD1. The CDR3 consists of 14 residues. Germline V gene data show CDR1 as SNHLY and CDR2 as FYNNEI. J gave up 3 bases and V 10 bases, and 6 bases lay outside the gene matches. As DNA, the CDR3 is TGTGCCATTTACAGGGGGCGGGCTAATGAAAAACTGTTTTTT. Translated, it gives CAIYRGRANEKLFF.

J is TRBJ1-2 and V is TRBV11-2; D uncertain. The ends were cut back, 0 bases at V and 6 bases at J, with 11 bases in the middle. The CDR3 is made up of 14 amino acids. From germline, CDR1 is SGHAT and CDR2 FQNNGV. For the CDR3, the DNA is TGTGCCAGCAGCTTAGATCCCGGACTAAATGGCTACACCTTC. It yields the protein CASSLDPGLNGYTF.

The V call is TRBV4-3, the J call TRBJ2-3, with D perhaps TRBD1 (5 bases). The CDR3 covers 19 residues. Trimming cost V 0 bases and J 2 bases, with 21 bases left between them. CDR1 and CDR2 (germline): LGHNA, YSLEER. In DNA form, the CDR3 reads TGCGCCAGCAGCCAAGATCGGTGGGGCGGCGGTTCTCACACAGATACGCAGTATTTT. Amino acids: CASSQDRWGGGSHTDTQYF.